A selection of T cell receptor beta chains follows, all from one sample in a study of PD-1 blockade in classical Hodgkin lymphoma. Produced via immunoSEQ multiplex PCR; TCRdb's table is partial and in-frame only. The table lists 25,000 to 35,000 clones, 70% of them singletons. The specimen was peripheral blood mononuclear cells (PBMCs), collected before the second cycle of nivolumab. All receptors come from a human donor with classical Hodgkin lymphoma. CDR3s include the opening cysteine and the closing phenylalanine or tryptophan. D genes are given only for firm matches. Size is omitted from some rows. Given values are once, few, many or a class for expanded clones.

>TRBV28|TRBD1|-|TRBJ1-1
TGTGCCAGCAGTCCTCGGACAGGGACCTCTGAAGCTTTCTTT
CASSPRTGTSEAFF
>TRBV7-9|TRBD1|-|TRBJ1-2
TGTGCCAGCAGCTGGGACAGGGTCTATGGCTACACCTTC
CASSWDRVYGYTF
>TRBV5-6|-|once|TRBJ2-7
TGTGCCAGCAGCTTGACGGGTCCGAGCTCCTACGAGCAGTACTTC
CASSLTGPSSYEQYF
>TRBV19|TRBD2|-|TRBJ2-7
TGTGCCAGTAGTGGGCTAGCGGGAGTGGAGCAGTACTTC
CASSGLAGVEQYF
>TRBV5-4|-|-|TRBJ2-3
TGTGCCAGCAGCGTGACTAACACAGATACGCAGTATTTT
CASSVTNTDTQYF
>TRBV29-1|TRBD1|-|TRBJ2-7
TGCAGCGTTGGGACAGGGGGCCCCTACGAGCAGTACTTC
CSVGTGGPYEQYF
>TRBV30|-|-|TRBJ2-7
TGTGCCTGGAGTCTTACCTACGAGCAGTACTTC
CAWSLTYEQYF
>TRBV19|-|-|TRBJ2-2
TGTGCCAGTAGTCTCCTGGTCGGAGAGCTGTTTTTT
CASSLLVGELFF
>TRBV7-2|-|-|TRBJ2-5
TGTGCCAGCAGCTTAATCGACAGGCAAGAGACCCAGTACTTC
CASSLIDRQETQYF
>TRBV7-2|-|-|TRBJ1-4
TGTGCCAGCAGCTTAGGACCGGGCCATGAAAAACTGTTTTTT
CASSLGPGHEKLFF
>TRBV13|-|-|TRBJ2-1
TGTGCCAGCAGAGGAGTCGCTAGCGCTAAACCCGGAACCTACAATGAGCAGTTCTTC
CASRGVASAKPGTYNEQFF
>TRBV6-5|-|-|TRBJ2-2
TGTGCCAGCAGTTACTGGGACGGACTTAGCGGGGAGCTGTTTTTT
CASSYWDGLSGELFF
>TRBV11-2|-|-|TRBJ2-7
TGTGCCAGCAGCCCCCTAGCGGACAGGGCCGAGCAGTACTTC
CASSPLADRAEQYF
>TRBV18|-|-|TRBJ2-1
TGTGCCAGCTCACCACCGGTCGGGGGTTGGCAGTTCTTC
CASSPPVGGWQFF
>TRBV11-2|-|many|TRBJ1-1
TGTGCCAGCAGCTGGGGACAATCCACTGAAGCTTTCTTT
CASSWGQSTEAFF
>TRBV19|-|-|TRBJ1-6
TGTGCCAGTAGCTGGCTGAATTCACCCCTCCACTTT
CASSWLNSPLHF
>TRBV6-6|TRBD1|-|TRBJ1-1
TGTGCCAGCATCGGACAGGTTGAAGCTTTCTTT
CASIGQVEAFF
>TRBV19|TRBD2|few|TRBJ2-1
TGTGCCAGTAGTACCCTAGCGGGGTCTGAGTTCTTC
CASSTLAGSEFF
>TRBV30|-|-|TRBJ2-3
TGTGCCTGGAGTGTAGGTACGCAGTATTTT
CAWSVGTQYF
>TRBV30|-|-|TRBJ1-2
TGTGCCTGGAGTGTAACGAGGATCAATGGGTACACCTTC
CAWSVTRINGYTF
>TRBV5-1|-|-|TRBJ2-3
TGCGCCAGCAGCTTGGGGGCGAACACAGATACGCAGTATTTT
CASSLGANTDTQYF
>TRBV30|-|few|TRBJ2-3
TGTGCCTGGAGTGTGTCAAGCACAGATACGCAGTATTTT
CAWSVSSTDTQYF
>TRBV5-6|-|once|TRBJ2-3
TGTGCCAGCAGCTTGTTCATTTCCACAGATACGCAGTATTTT
CASSLFISTDTQYF
>TRBV19|-|-|TRBJ2-2
TGTGCCAGTAGTTTTTCCGGGGAGCTGTTTTTT
CASSFSGELFF
>TRBV7-6|TRBD2|once|TRBJ2-1
TGTGCCAGCAGCTTGGGGATAGCGGGGGGCTCCTACAATGAGCAGTTCTTC
CASSLGIAGGSYNEQFF
>TRBV28|TRBD1|-|TRBJ2-3
TGTGCCAGCAGTTTATACCGACAGGGCCCCACAGATACGCAGTATTTT
CASSLYRQGPTDTQYF
>TRBV19|TRBD2|few|TRBJ2-7
TGTGCCAGTGGACGCCTAGCGGGAGACTACGAGCAGTACTTC
CASGRLAGDYEQYF
>TRBV19|TRBD1|few|TRBJ1-2
TGTGCCAGTAGTAAGCCCGGGACAGAGAGATTCTATGGCTACACCTTC
CASSKPGTERFYGYTF
>TRBV14|-|-|TRBJ1-2
TGTGCCAGCAGCCAAGCACAGGCGTCCCCTTATGGCTACACCTTC
CASSQAQASPYGYTF
>TRBV14|-|once|TRBJ2-1
TGTGCCAGCAGCCAAAATAGCGCAAATGAGCAGTTCTTC
CASSQNSANEQFF
>TRBV19|-|-|TRBJ1-3
TGTGCCAGTGGGTTTTCTGGAAACACCATATATTTT
CASGFSGNTIYF
>TRBV15|-|-|TRBJ1-4
TGTGCCACCAGCAGGACCATGGGGAGGGAGAGTGAAAAACTGTTTTTT
CATSRTMGRESEKLFF
>TRBV6-6|-|-|TRBJ1-3
TGTGCCAGCAGTTACGGCGGACCCTCTGGAAACACCATATATTTT
CASSYGGPSGNTIYF
>TRBV6-6|-|-|TRBJ1-2
TGTGCCAGCAGTGGAGGGGCAGGGGATGGCTACACCTTC
CASSGGAGDGYTF
>TRBV6-6|-|-|TRBJ1-1
TGTGCCAGCAGTCCCCTGGGACGTTACACTGAAGCTTTCTTT
CASSPLGRYTEAFF
>TRBV28|-|few|TRBJ1-2
TGTGCCAGCAGTTTAGGCGGGCCCTATGGCTACACCTTC
CASSLGGPYGYTF
>TRBV28|TRBD1|-|TRBJ1-3
TGTGCCAGCAGTTTAATCTTAGGGGGCGCTGGAAACACCATATATTTT
CASSLILGGAGNTIYF
>TRBV19|-|-|TRBJ1-1
TGTGCCAGTAAGGGCCAGGATGGACCCACTGAAGCTTTCTTT
CASKGQDGPTEAFF
>TRBV28|TRBD2|-|TRBJ2-6
TGTGCCAGCAGTTTGTCAGCGGGAGGATTTGGGGCCAACGTCCTGACTTTC
CASSLSAGGFGANVLTF
>TRBV7-9|-|-|TRBJ1-2
TGTGCCAGCAGCGCGGGACCTCGGGATGGCTACACCTTC
CASSAGPRDGYTF
>TRBV19|TRBD1|-|TRBJ2-3
TGTGCCAGTAGTACCACCATTCCCGGGACAGGGGTAGGCACAGATACGCAGTATTTT
CASSTTIPGTGVGTDTQYF
>TRBV11-3|-|-|TRBJ2-1
TGTGCCAGCAGCTTTCGAGATTCCTACAATGAGCAGTTCTTC
CASSFRDSYNEQFF
>TRBV6-5|TRBD2|once|TRBJ2-1
TGTGCCAGCAGTTACTTTGGACTAGCGGGAGACGATGAGCAGTTCTTC
CASSYFGLAGDDEQFF
>TRBV5-1|-|-|TRBJ2-1
TGCGCCAGCAGTCCCACAGCGCCCACCTATGGTCGCTACAATGAGCAGTTCTTC
CASSPTAPTYGRYNEQFF
>TRBV19|-|-|TRBJ1-3
TGTGCCAGTAGCTTCTCTGGAAACACCATATATTTT
CASSFSGNTIYF
>TRBV28|-|few|TRBJ1-4
TGTGCCAGCAGTTCGGGCAGCCCAGCAAATGAAAAACTGTTTTTT
CASSSGSPANEKLFF
>TRBV4-3|-|few|TRBJ1-3
TGCGCCAGCAGCCAAGATTCAAGGGACACCATATATTTT
CASSQDSRDTIYF
>TRBV19|TRBD1|-|TRBJ1-2
TGTGCCAGTAGTATTCTGACAGGGGGAATTGGCTATGGCTACACCTTC
CASSILTGGIGYGYTF
>TRBV12-5|-|-|TRBJ2-1
TGTGCTAGTGGTTTGGGTCCCTCAGAGCAGTTCTTC
CASGLGPSEQFF
>TRBV2|TRBD1|once|TRBJ2-7
TGTGCCAGCAAACGGACAGGGCAATACGAGCAGTACTTC
CASKRTGQYEQYF
>TRBV5-1|-|-|TRBJ1-2
TGCGCCAGCAGCCCCAAGGGGGATCGGGGCTACACCTTC
CASSPKGDRGYTF
>TRBV4-3|-|-|TRBJ1-2
TGCGCCAGCAGCCAGGATCAGACTAACTATGGCTACACCTTC
CASSQDQTNYGYTF
>TRBV28|-|-|TRBJ2-7
TGTGCCAGCAGTTTGGAGGGTGGTATAGGGTACGAGCAGTACTTC
CASSLEGGIGYEQYF
>TRBV27|-|-|TRBJ2-7
TGTGCCAGCAGTTCGACCTCCTACGAGCAGTACTTC
CASSSTSYEQYF
>TRBV6-5|TRBD1|-|TRBJ2-7
TGTGCCAGCAGGCCCTTGGGACAGGGGTACTACGAGCAGTACTTC
CASRPLGQGYYEQYF